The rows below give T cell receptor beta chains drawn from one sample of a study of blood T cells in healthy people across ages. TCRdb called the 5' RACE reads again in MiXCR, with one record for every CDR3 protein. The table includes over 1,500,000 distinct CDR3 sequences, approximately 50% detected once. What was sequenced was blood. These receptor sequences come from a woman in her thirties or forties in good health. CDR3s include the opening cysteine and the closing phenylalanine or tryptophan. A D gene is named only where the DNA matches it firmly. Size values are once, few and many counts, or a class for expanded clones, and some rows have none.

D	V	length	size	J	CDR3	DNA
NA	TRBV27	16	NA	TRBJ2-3	CASSFSAGRHTDTQYF	TGTGCCAGCAGTTTCTCGGCGGGACGCCACACAGATACGCAGTATTTT
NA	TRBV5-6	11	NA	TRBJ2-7	CAPGVNYEQYF	TGTGCCCCAGGGGTCAACTACGAGCAGTACTTC
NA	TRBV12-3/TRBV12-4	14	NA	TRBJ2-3	CASSHGQRGDTQYF	TGTGCCAGCAGTCACGGACAGCGAGGAGATACGCAGTATTTT
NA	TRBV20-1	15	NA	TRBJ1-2	CSSPLTNKNNYGYTF	TGCAGTTCTCCCCTCACAAACAAGAACAACTATGGCTACACCTTC
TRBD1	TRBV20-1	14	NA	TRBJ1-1	CSARRNRGRTEAFF	TGCAGTGCTAGAAGGAACAGGGGGCGGACTGAAGCTTTCTTT
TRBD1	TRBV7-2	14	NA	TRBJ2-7	CASRQSRDSYEQYF	TGTGCCAGCAGGCAAAGCCGGGACAGCTACGAGCAGTACTTC
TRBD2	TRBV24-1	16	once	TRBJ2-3	CATSPNQRGGSDTQYF	TGTGCCACCAGTCCGAACCAGCGGGGGGGATCGGATACGCAGTATTTT
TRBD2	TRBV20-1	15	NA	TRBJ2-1	CSARGTSGGANEQFF	TGCAGTGCTAGAGGGACTAGCGGGGGGGCCAATGAGCAGTTCTTC
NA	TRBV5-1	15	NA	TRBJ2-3	CASSLTTTHTDTQYF	TGCGCCAGCAGCTTGACGACCACACACACAGATACGCAGTATTTT
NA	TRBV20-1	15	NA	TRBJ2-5	CSGFGLDQYQETQYF	TGCAGTGGATTTGGTCTAGACCAGTACCAAGAGACCCAGTACTTC